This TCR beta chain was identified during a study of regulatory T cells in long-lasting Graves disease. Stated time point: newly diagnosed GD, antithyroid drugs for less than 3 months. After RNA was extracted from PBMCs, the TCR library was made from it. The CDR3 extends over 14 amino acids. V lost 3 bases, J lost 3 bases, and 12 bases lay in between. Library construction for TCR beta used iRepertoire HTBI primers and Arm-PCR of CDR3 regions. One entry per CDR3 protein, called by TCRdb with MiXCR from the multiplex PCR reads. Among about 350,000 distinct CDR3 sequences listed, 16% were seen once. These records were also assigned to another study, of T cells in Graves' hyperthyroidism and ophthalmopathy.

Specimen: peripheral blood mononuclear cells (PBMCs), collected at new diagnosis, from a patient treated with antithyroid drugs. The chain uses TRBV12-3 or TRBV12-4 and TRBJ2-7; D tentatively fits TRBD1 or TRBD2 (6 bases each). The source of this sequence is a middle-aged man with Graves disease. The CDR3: CASSFRGPGYEQYF. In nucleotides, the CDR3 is TGTGCCAGCAGTTTTCGGGGGCCCGGCTACGAGCAGTACTTC.